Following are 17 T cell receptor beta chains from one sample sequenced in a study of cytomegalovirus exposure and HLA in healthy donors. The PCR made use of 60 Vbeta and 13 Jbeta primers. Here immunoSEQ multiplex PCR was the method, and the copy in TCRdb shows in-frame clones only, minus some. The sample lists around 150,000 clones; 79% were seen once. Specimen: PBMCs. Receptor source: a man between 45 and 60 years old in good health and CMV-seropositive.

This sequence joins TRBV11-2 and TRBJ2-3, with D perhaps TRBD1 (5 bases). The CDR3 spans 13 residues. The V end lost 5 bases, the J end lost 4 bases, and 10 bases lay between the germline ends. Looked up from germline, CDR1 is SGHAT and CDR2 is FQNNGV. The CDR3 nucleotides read TGTGCCAGCAGCCCCACAGGCCCAGATACGCAGTATTTT. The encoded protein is CASSPTGPDTQYF.

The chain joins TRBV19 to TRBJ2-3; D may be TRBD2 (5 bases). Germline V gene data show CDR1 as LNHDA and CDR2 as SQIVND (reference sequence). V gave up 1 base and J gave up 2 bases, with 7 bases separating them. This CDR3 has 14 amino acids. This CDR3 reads CASSIAGNTDTQYF. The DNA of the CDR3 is TGTGCCAGTAGTATAGCGGGAAACACAGATACGCAGTATTTT.

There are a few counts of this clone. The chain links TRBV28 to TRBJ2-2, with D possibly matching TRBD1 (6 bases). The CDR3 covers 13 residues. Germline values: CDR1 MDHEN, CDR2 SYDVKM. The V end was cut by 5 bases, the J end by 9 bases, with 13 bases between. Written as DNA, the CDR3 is TGTGCCAGCAGTGCACAGGGTGGGCGGGAGCTGTTTTTT. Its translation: CASSAQGGRELFF.

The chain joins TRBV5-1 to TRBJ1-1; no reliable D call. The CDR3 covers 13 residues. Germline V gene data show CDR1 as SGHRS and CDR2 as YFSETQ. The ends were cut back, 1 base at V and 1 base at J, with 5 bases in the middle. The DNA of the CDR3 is TGCGCCAGCAGCTTGACGAGGAACACTGAAGCTTTCTTT. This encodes CASSLTRNTEAFF.

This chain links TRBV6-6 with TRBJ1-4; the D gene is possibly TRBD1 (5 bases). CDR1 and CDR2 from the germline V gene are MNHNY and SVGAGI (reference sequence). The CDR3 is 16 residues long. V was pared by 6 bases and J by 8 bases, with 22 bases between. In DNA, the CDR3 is TGTGCCAGCAGGGGGACTTCTTTTACGGAAGGGGAAAAACTGTTTTTT. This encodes CASRGTSFTEGEKLFF.

This CDR3 reads CASSPGSSGYGNTIYF. The CDR3 coding sequence is TGTGCCAGCTCACCCGGTTCTTCAGGGTATGGAAACACCATATATTTT. The V gene is TRBV18, the J gene TRBJ1-3, with TRBD1 as a possible D gene (5 bases). V dropped 3 bases and J dropped 3 bases, with 15 bases sitting between them. The CDR3 covers 16 residues. Germline CDR1 KGHSH, CDR2 LQKENI.

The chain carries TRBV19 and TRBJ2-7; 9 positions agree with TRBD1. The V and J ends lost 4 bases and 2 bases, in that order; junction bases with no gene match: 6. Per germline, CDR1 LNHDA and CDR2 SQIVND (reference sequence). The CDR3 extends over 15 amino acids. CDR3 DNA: TGTGCCAGTAGTAGGTCCGGGACAGGGACCTACGAGCAGTACTTC. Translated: CASSRSGTGTYEQYF.

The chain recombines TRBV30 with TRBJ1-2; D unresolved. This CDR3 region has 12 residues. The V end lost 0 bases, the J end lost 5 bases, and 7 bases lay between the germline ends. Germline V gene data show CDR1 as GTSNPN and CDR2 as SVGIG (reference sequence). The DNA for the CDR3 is TGTGCCTGGAGTGTATTCAGTTATGGCTACACCTTC. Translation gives CAWSVFSYGYTF.

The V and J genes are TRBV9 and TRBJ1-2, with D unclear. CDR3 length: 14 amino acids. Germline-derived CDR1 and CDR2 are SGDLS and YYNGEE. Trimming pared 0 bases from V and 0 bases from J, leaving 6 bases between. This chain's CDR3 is CASSVGVPNYGYTF. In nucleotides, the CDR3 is TGTGCCAGCAGCGTAGGAGTACCTAACTATGGCTACACCTTC.

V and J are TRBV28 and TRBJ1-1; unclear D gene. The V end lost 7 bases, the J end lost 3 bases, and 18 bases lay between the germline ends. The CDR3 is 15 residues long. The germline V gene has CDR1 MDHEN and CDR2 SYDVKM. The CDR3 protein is CASKLRLGDYTEAFF. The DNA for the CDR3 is TGTGCCAGCAAACTCCGACTGGGAGACTACACTGAAGCTTTCTTT.

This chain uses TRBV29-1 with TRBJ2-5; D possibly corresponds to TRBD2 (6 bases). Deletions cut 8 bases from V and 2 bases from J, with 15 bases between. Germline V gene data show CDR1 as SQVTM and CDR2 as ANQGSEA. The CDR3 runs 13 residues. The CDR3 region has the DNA TGCAGCTTCTGGGGCGGGGAACAAGAGACCCAGTACTTC. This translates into CSFWGGEQETQYF.

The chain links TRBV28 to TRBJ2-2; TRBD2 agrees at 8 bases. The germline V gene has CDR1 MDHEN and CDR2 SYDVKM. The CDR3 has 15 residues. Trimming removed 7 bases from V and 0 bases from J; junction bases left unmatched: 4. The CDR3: CASTASGSNTGELFF. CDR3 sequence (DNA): TGTGCCAGCACGGCTAGCGGGTCGAACACCGGGGAGCTGTTTTTT.

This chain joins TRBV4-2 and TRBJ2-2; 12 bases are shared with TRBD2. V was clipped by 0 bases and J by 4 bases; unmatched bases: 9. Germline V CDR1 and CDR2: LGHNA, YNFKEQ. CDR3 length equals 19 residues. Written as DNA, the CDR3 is TGTGCCAGCAGCCAAGATGCTAGCGGGAGGGGCCGGGGCACCGGGGAGCTGTTTTTT. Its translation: CASSQDASGRGRGTGELFF.

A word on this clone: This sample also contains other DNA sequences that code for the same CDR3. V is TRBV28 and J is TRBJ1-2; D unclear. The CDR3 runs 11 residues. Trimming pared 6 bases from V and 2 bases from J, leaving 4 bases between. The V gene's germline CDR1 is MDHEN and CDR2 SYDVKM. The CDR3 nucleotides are TGTGCCAGCAGCCAGAACTATGGCTACACCTTC. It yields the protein CASSQNYGYTF.

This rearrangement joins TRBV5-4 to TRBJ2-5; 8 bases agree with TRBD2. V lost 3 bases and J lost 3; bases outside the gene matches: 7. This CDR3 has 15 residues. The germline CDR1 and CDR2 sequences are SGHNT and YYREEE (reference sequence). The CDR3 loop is CASSSGGALKETQYF. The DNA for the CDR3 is TGTGCCAGCAGCTCGGGAGGGGCCTTAAAAGAGACCCAGTACTTC.

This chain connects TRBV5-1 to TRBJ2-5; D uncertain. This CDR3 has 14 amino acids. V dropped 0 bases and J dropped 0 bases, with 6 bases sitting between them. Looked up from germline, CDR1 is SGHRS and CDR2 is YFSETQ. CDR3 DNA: TGCGCCAGCAGCTTGGTTTCATACCAAGAGACCCAGTACTTC. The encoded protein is CASSLVSYQETQYF.

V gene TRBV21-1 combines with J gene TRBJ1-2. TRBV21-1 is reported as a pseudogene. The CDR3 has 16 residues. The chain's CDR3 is CASSKACGASNYGYTF. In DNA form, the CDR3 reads TGTGCCAGCAGCAAAGCGTGCGGAGCCTCTAACTATGGCTACACCTTC.